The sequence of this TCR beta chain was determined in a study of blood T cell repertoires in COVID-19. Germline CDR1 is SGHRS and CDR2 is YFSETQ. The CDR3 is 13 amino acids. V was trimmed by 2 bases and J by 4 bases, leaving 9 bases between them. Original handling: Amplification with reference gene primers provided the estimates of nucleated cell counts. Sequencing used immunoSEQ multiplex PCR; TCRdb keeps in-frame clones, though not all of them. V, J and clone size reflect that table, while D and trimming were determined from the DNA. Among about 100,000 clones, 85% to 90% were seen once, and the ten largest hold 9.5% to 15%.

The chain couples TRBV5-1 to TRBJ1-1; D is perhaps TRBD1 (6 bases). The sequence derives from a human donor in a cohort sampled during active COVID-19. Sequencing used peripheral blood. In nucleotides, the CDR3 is TGCGCCAGCAGCTTCAACAGGGCCACTGAAGCTTTCTTT. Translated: CASSFNRATEAFF.